The 10 T cell receptor beta chains listed next were all sequenced from one sample in a study of blood T cell repertoires in COVID-19. Libraries were prepared by immunoSEQ multiplex PCR; TCRdb keeps only in-frame clonotypes and omits some of them. The sample holds fewer than 200,000 clones; around 74% are singletons and the top ten take 8.1%. The source material was peripheral blood. All receptors come from a woman aged 55 to 70 with COVID-19, enrolled during active disease.

The V and J genes are TRBV7-2 and TRBJ2-5; D gene uncertain. V lost 5 bases to trimming and J lost 1 base, with 17 bases between them. The CDR3 sequence is 16 residues long. Germline-derived CDR1 and CDR2 are SGHTA and FQGNSA. The chain's CDR3 is CASSRLVQVSQETQYF. In DNA, the CDR3 is TGTGCCAGCAGCAGATTGGTCCAGGTTAGCCAAGAGACCCAGTACTTC. The full variable domain, its missing parts supplied by reference TRBV7-2 and TRBJ2-5, is GAGVSQSPSNKVTEKGKDVELRCDPISGHTALYWYRQSLGQGLEFLIYFQGNSAPDKSGLPSDRFSAERTGGSVSTLTIQRTQQEDSAVYLCASSRLVQVSQETQYFGPGTRLLVL.

This clone was seen many times. The V gene is TRBV3-1 (or the pseudogene TRBV3-2), the J gene TRBJ2-1, with D tentatively TRBD2 (6 bases). The ends were cut back, 0 bases at V and 4 bases at J, with 10 bases in the middle. From germline, CDR1 is LGHDT and CDR2 YNNKEL (reference sequence). The CDR3 runs to 15 residues. The CDR3 DNA follows: TGTGCCAGCAGCCAAGATTTTCGGGGGTACAATGAGCAGTTCTTC. Translated: CASSQDFRGYNEQFF.

This rearrangement joins TRBV10-1 to TRBJ1-3; D not certain. Germline CDR1 is WNHNN and CDR2 is SYGVQD (reference sequence). The CDR3 runs 15 residues. V was pared by 0 bases and J by 0 bases, with 6 bases between. CDR3 region: CASSESGSSGNTIYF. CDR3 nucleotide sequence: TGCGCCAGCAGTGAGTCGGGGAGCTCTGGAAACACCATATATTTT.

The chain joins TRBV19 to TRBJ1-2, with D perhaps matching TRBD1 (5 bases). V was cut by 3 bases and J by 1 base, with 12 bases left in between. Germline V gives CDR1 LNHDA, CDR2 SQIVND (reference sequence). CDR3 size: 15 residues. The CDR3 reads CASSIVGGINYGYTF. The CDR3 bases are TGTGCCAGTAGTATCGTCGGGGGAATTAACTATGGCTACACCTTC.

This clone was recorded only once. This rearrangement joins TRBV5-1 to TRBJ2-7; D possibly corresponds to TRBD2 (5 bases). The germline CDR1 and CDR2 sequences are SGHRS and YFSETQ. The CDR3 length is 14 residues. V gave up 0 bases and J gave up 3 bases, with 10 bases separating them. CDR3 sequence reads: CASSLAGGDYEQYF. The CDR3 DNA is TGCGCCAGCAGCTTGGCCGGAGGTGACTACGAGCAGTACTTC.

This clone was found once. The V call is TRBV19, the J call TRBJ2-2, with D perhaps TRBD2 (5 bases). V was shortened by 3 bases and J by 7 bases, with 15 bases between the two germline ends. This CDR3 spans 15 amino acids. Germline lookup yields CDR1 LNHDA and CDR2 SQIVND (reference sequence). The CDR3 sequence is CASSMLVARYGELFF. CDR3 nucleotide sequence: TGTGCCAGTAGTATGTTGGTAGCGAGGTACGGGGAGCTGTTTTTT. The complete variable domain, with remaining parts taken from reference TRBV19 and TRBJ2-2, reads DGGITQSPKYLFRKEGQNVTLSCEQNLNHDAMYWYRQDPGQGLRLIYYSQIVNDFQKGDIAEGYSVSREKKESFPLTVTSAQKNPTAFYLCASSMLVARYGELFFGEGSRLTVL.

This rearrangement joins TRBV7-9 to TRBJ2-1, with 8 nucleotides matching TRBD1. J was trimmed by 0 bases and V by 4 bases; bases with no gene match: 5. The CDR3 sequence is 16 residues long. CDR1 and CDR2 from the germline V gene are SEHNR and FQNEAQ (reference sequence). The CDR3 DNA is TGTGCCAGCAGCTCAGGGGGCCCTAGCTCCTACAATGAGCAGTTCTTC. It is translated as CASSSGGPSSYNEQFF.

The chain links TRBV7-9 to TRBJ2-7, with D possibly TRBD1 on 5 matching bases. Trimming removed 7 bases at V and 6 bases at J, with 19 bases between. Germline values: CDR1 SEHNR, CDR2 FQNEAQ (reference sequence). The CDR3 is 14 amino acids. CDR3 bases: TGTGCCAGCACCCCAAGAGATCAGGGCTCCGAGCAGTACTTC. Protein sequence: CASTPRDQGSEQYF.

The J gene is TRBJ2-3, the V gene TRBV4-2; D unresolved. Germline CDR1 is LGHNA and CDR2 is YNFKEQ. This CDR3 is 15 amino acids long. Trimming removed 1 base at V and 5 bases at J, with 13 bases between. Here the CDR3 reads CASSQGVSVGDTQYF. For the CDR3, the DNA is TGTGCCAGCAGCCAAGGTGTAAGCGTGGGAGATACGCAGTATTTT.

J is TRBJ2-2 and V is TRBV5-1; D uncertain. Germline V gives CDR1 SGHRS, CDR2 YFSETQ. Trimming pared 2 bases from V and 1 base from J, leaving 6 bases between. CDR3 length: 14 residues. The CDR3 DNA sequence: TGCGCCAGCAGCTTCCCCGGGAACACCGGGGAGCTGTTTTTT. Residues: CASSFPGNTGELFF.